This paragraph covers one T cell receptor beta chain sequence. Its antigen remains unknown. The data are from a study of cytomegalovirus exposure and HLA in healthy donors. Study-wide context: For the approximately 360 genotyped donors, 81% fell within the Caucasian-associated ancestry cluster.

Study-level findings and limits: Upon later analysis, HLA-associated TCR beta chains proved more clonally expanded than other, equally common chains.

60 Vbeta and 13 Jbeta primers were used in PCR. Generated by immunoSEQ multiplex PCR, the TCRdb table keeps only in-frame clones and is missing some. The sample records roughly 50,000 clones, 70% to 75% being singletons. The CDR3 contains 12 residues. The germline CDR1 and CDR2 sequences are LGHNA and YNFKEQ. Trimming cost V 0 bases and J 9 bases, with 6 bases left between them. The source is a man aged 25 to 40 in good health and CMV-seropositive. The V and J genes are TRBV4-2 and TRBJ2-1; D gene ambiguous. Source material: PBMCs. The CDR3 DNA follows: TGTGCCAGCAGCCAAGATAGTAGTGAGCAGTTCTTC. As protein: CASSQDSSEQFF.